This T cell receptor beta chain originates from a study of T cells in Graves' hyperthyroidism and ophthalmopathy. V lost 2 bases to trimming and J lost 4 bases, with 10 bases between them. This CDR3 comprises 14 residues. Germline-derived CDR1 and CDR2 are SGHDN and FVKESK. This clonotype was counted at least ten times. Amplification of TCR beta CDR3 regions used RNA as the template. A first-round RT-PCR of the TCR CDR3 used the HTBI primer set. TCRdb reanalysed the multiplex PCR reads using MiXCR and keeps one entry per CDR3 protein. Among approximately 610,000 distinct CDR3 sequences listed, around 15% were seen once.

Sequenced: blood. This chain connects TRBV14 to TRBJ2-3; D is uncertain. The receptor's source is a young woman with Graves' hyperthyroidism. The CDR3 is CASSQRHSADTQYF. The CDR3 DNA reads TGTGCCAGCAGCCAAAGGCACTCAGCAGATACGCAGTATTTT.